This TCR beta chain was obtained from a study of OX40 agonist ivuxolimab in advanced cancers. The study's findings and limits: The antigens recognized by the expanded peripheral T cells, that is their antigen specificity, were not determined.

The V gene's germline CDR1 is ENHRY and CDR2 SYGVKD. J gave up 4 bases and V 3 bases, and 9 bases lay outside the gene matches. The CDR3 consists of 16 residues. Repertoires were generated with immunoSEQ multiplex PCR, while TCRdb's copy carries only in-frame clones and drops some. This table has under 50,000 clones, around 85% appearing once. For this clone: No antigen is known for it.

V gene TRBV10-3 combines with J gene TRBJ2-3, with TRBD2 matching 8 bases. This sample comprised CD4+ or CD8+ T cells sorted from blood, obtained in a trial of the OX40 agonist ivuxolimab. The receptor was isolated from an adult with an advanced solid tumor such as melanoma, head and neck, liver or kidney cancer. CDR3 coding DNA: TGTGCCATCAGTGATACCGCGGGGGGCGACGCAGATACGCAGTATTTT. This gives the protein CAISDTAGGDADTQYF.